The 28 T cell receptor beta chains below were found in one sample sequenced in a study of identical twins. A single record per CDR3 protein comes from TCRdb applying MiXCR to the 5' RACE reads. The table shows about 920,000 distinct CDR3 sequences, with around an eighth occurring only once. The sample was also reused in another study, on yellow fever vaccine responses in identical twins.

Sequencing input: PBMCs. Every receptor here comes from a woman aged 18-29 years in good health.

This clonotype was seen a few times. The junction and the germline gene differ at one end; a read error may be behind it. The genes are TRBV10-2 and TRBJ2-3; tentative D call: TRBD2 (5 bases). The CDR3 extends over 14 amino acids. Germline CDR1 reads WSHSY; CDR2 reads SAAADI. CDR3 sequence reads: CASGEGRLTDTQYF. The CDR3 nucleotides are TGCGCCAGCGGTGAGGGAAGATTAACAGATACGCAGTATTTT.

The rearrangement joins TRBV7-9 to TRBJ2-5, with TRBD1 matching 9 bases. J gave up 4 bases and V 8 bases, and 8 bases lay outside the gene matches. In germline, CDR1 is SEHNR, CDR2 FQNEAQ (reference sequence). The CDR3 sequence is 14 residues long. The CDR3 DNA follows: TGTGCCAGCTGTCCGGGACAGGGCTTAGAGACCCAGTACTTC. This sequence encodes CASCPGQGLETQYF.

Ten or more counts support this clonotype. The CDR3 spells CASSFRPSGELFF. The CDR3 bases are TGTGCCAGCAGCTTCAGGCCATCCGGGGAGCTGTTTTTT. V and J are TRBV7-6 and TRBJ2-2; no clear D. In germline, CDR1 is SGHVS, CDR2 FNYEAQ. Trimming pared 3 bases from V and 6 bases from J, leaving 8 bases between. The CDR3 has 13 amino acids.

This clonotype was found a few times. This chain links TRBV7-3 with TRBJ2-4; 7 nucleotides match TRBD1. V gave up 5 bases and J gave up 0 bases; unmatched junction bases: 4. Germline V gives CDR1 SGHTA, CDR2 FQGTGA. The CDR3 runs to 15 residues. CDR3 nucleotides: TGTGCCAGCAGCCAGGGGGTGGGAGCCAAAAACATTCAGTACTTC. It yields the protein CASSQGVGAKNIQYF.

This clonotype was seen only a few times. The CDR3 sequence: CASSLQGVGPGYQNIQYF. The CDR3 DNA sequence: TGTGCCAGCAGCCTACAGGGAGTAGGGCCGGGGTATCAAAACATTCAGTACTTC. This sequence joins TRBV3-1 and TRBJ2-4; D is perhaps TRBD1 (6 bases). V was cut by 4 bases and J by 5 bases, with 24 bases left in between. Germline V gene data show CDR1 as LGHDT and CDR2 as YNNKEL (reference sequence). This CDR3 region has 18 residues.

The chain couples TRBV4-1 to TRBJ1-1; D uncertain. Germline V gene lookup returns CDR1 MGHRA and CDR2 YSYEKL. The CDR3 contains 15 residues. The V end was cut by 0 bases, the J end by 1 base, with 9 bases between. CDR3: CASSQDLRGNTEAFF. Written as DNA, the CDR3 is TGCGCCAGCAGCCAAGATCTACGAGGGAACACTGAAGCTTTCTTT.

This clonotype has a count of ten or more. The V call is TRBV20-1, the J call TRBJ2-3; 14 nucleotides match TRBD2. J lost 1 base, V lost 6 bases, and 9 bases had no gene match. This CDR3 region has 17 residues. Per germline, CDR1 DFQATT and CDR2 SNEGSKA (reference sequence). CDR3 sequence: CSAEGLAGELGTDTQYF. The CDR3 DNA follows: TGCAGTGCCGAGGGACTAGCGGGAGAGTTGGGCACAGATACGCAGTATTTT.

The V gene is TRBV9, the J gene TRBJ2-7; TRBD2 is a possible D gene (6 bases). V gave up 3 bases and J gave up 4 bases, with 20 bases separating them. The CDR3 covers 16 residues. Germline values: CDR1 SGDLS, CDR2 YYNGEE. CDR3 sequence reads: CASSAREGTRGYEQYF. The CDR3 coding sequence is TGTGCCAGCAGCGCGCGTGAGGGGACGCGGGGTTACGAGCAGTACTTC.

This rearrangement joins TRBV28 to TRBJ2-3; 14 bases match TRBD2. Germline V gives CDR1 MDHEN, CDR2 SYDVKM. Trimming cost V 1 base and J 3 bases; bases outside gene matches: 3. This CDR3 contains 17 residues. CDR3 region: CASSLLTSGGVTDTQYF. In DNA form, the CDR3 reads TGTGCCAGCAGTTTATTGACTAGCGGGGGGGTAACAGATACGCAGTATTTT.

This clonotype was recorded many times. CDR3 sequence reads: CASSYEAGGPSSYNEQFF. The CDR3 DNA reads TGTGCCAGCAGTTACGAGGCGGGAGGGCCATCCTCCTACAATGAGCAGTTCTTC. J is TRBJ2-1 and V is TRBV6-2 or TRBV6-3; 9 bases agree with TRBD2. The CDR3 covers 18 residues. Germline loops: CDR1 MNHEY, CDR2 SVGEGT. Trimming took 2 bases from V and 0 from J; bases not matched to a gene: 8.

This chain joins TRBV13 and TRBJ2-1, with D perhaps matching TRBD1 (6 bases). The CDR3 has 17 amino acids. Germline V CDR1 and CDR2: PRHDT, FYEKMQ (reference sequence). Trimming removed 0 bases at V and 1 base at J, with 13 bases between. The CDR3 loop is CASSLGRTGYSYNEQFF. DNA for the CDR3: TGTGCCAGCAGCTTAGGACGCACAGGGTATTCCTACAATGAGCAGTTCTTC.

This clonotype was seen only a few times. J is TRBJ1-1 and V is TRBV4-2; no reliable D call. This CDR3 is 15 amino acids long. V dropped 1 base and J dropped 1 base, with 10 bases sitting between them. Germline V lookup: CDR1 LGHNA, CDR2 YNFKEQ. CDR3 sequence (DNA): TGTGCCAGCAGCCAAGTGGCGCTGGAGAACACTGAAGCTTTCTTT. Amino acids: CASSQVALENTEAFF.

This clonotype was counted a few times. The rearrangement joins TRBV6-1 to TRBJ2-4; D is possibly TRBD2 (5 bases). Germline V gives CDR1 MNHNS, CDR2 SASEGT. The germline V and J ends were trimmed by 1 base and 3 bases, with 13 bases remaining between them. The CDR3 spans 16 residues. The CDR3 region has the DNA TGTGCCAGCAGTGAAGGAGTAGGTCGGGGCAAAAACATTCAGTACTTC. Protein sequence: CASSEGVGRGKNIQYF.

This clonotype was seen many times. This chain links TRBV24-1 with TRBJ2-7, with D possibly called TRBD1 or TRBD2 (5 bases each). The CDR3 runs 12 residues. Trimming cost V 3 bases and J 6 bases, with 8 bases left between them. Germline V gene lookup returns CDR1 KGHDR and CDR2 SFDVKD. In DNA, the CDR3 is TGTGCCACCAGTGATGCGAGGGGCGAGCAGTACTTC. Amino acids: CATSDARGEQYF.

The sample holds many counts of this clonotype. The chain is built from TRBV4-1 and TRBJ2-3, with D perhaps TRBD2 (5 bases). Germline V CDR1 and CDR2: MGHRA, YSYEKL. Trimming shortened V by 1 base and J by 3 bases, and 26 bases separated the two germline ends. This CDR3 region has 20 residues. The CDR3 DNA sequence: TGCGCCAGCAGCCAAGCCTCGCCAAAGACTATCCGGAACACGACAGATACGCAGTATTTT. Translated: CASSQASPKTIRNTTDTQYF.

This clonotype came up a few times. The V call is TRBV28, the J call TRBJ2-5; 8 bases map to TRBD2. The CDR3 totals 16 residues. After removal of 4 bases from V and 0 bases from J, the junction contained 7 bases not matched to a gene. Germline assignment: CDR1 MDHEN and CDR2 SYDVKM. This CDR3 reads CASSSAGAENQETQYF. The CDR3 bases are TGTGCCAGCAGTTCAGCGGGGGCTGAGAACCAAGAGACCCAGTACTTC. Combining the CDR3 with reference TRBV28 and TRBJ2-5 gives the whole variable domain DVKVTQSSRYLVKRTGEKVFLECVQDMDHENMFWYRQDPGLGLRLIYFSYDVKMKEKGDIPEGYSVSREKKERFSLILESASTNQTSMYLCASSSAGAENQETQYFGPGTRLLVL.

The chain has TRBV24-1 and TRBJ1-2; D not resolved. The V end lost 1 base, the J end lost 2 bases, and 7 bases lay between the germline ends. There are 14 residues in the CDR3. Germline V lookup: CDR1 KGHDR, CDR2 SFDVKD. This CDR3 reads CATSDFRQNYGYTF. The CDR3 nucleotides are TGTGCCACCAGTGATTTTCGGCAGAACTATGGCTACACCTTC.

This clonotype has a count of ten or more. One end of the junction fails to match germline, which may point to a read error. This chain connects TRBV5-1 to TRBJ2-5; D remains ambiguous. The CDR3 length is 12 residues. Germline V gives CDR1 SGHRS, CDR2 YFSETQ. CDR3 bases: TGTGCCAGCAGTTTTAAACAGGAGACCCAGTACTTC. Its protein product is CASSFKQETQYF. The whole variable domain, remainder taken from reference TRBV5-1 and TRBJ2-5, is KAGVTQTPRYLIKTRGQQVTLSCSPISGHRSVSWYQQTPGQGLQFLFEYFSETQRNKGNFPGRFSGRQFSNSRSEMNVSTLELGDSALYLCASSFKQETQYFGPGTRLLVL.

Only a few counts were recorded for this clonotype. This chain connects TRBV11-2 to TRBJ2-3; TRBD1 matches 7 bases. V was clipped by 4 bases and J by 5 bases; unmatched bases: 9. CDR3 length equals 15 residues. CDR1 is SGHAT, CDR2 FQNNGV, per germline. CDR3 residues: CASSSGQVGVDTQYF. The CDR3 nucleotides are TGTGCCAGCAGCTCCGGACAGGTCGGTGTAGATACGCAGTATTTT.

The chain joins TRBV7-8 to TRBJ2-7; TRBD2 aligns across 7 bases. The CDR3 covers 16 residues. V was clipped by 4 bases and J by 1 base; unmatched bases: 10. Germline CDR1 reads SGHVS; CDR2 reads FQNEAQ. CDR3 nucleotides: TGTGCCAGCAGCTCTGCGGCTAGCGGCACATCCTACGAGCAGTACGTC. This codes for CASSSAASGTSYEQYV.

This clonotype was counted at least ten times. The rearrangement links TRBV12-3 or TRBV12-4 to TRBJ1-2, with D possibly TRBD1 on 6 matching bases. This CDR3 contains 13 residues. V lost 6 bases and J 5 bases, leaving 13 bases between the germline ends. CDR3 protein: CASSLDSRYGYTF. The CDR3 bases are TGTGCCAGCAGCCTGGACAGCAGATATGGCTACACCTTC.

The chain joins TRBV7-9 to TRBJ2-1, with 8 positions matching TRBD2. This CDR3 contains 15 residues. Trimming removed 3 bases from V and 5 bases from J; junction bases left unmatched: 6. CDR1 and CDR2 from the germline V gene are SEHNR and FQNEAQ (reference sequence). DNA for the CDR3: TGTGCCAGCAGCTTCCGGGTAGCGGGGAACAATGAGCAGTTCTTC. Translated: CASSFRVAGNNEQFF.

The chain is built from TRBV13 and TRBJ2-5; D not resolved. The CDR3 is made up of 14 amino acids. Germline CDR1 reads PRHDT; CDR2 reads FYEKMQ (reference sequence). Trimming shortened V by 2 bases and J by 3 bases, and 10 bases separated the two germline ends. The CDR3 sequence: CASSLRSFEETQYF. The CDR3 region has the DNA TGTGCCAGCAGCTTAAGGTCATTTGAAGAGACCCAGTACTTC.

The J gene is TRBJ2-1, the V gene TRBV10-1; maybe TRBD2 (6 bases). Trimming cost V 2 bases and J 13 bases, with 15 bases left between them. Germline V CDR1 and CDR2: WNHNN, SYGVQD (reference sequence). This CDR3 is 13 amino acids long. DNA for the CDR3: TGCGCCAGCAGTGAGGCATTGGGGCGGGACCAGTTCTTC. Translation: CASSEALGRDQFF.

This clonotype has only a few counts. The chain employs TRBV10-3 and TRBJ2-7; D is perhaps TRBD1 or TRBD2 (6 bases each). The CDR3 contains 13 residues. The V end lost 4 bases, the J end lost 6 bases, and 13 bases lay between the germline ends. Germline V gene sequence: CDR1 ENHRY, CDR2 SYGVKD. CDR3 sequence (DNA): TGTGCCATCAGTGGGGGGGCTCCCTCCGAGCAGTACGTC. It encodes CAISGGAPSEQYV.

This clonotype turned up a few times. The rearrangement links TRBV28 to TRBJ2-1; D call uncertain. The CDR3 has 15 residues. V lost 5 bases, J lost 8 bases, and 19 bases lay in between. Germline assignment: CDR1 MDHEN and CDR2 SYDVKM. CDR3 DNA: TGTGCCAGCAGTCGGCCCGATAGAGAAGGCTATGAGCAGTTCTTC. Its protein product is CASSRPDREGYEQFF.

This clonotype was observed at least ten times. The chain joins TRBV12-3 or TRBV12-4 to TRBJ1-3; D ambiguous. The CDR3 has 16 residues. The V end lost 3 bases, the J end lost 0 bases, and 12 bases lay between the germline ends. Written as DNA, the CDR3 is TGTGCCAGCAGTTTGTATGGACTACCCTCTGGAAACACCATATATTTT. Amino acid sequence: CASSLYGLPSGNTIYF.

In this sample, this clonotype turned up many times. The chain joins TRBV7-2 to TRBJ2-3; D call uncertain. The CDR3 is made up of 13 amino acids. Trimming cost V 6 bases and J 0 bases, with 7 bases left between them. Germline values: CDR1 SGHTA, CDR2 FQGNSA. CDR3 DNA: TGTGCCAGCAGGAACACTAGCACAGATACGCAGTATTTT. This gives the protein CASRNTSTDTQYF.